The 26 T cell receptor beta chains below come from one sample, sequenced in a study of blood T cell repertoires in COVID-19. Libraries were prepared by immunoSEQ multiplex PCR; TCRdb keeps only in-frame clonotypes and omits some of them. The sample includes roughly 160,000 clones, roughly 86% of them seen just once. The material sequenced was peripheral blood. Receptors were obtained from a man between 18 and 35 years old with acute or convalescent COVID-19.

This chain uses TRBV5-1 with TRBJ2-1, with 7 bases fitting TRBD1. This CDR3 comprises 15 residues. Germline V gene data show CDR1 as SGHRS and CDR2 as YFSETQ. V lost 4 bases, J lost 4 bases, and 8 bases stayed unmatched. CDR3 residues: CASSQDGTDYNEQFF. CDR3 sequence (DNA): TGCGCCAGCAGCCAGGATGGGACAGATTACAATGAGCAGTTCTTC.

CDR3 DNA sequence: TGTGCCAGTAGCCCCCGTGGGCGGGGCGAGACCCAGTACTTC. Amino acids: CASSPRGRGETQYF. The chain carries TRBV19 and TRBJ2-5; possible D gene TRBD2, 6 bases. This CDR3 is built from 14 residues. Per germline, CDR1 LNHDA and CDR2 SQIVND (reference sequence). Trimming pared 6 bases from V and 5 bases from J, leaving 16 bases between.

J is TRBJ1-2 and V is TRBV28; perhaps TRBD1 as D (5 bases). Germline CDR1 reads MDHEN; CDR2 reads SYDVKM. CDR3 length: 13 amino acids. V was pared by 6 bases and J by 3 bases, with 11 bases between. DNA of the CDR3: TGTGCCAGCAGAGTACAGGTGGACTATGGCTACACCTTC. It encodes CASRVQVDYGYTF.

CDR3 amino acids: CASSFTDRAGGYTF. CDR3 coding DNA: TGTGCCAGCAGCTTTACAGACAGGGCTGGTGGCTACACCTTC. The chain carries TRBV7-9 and TRBJ1-2; 7 bases line up with TRBD1. In germline, CDR1 is SEHNR, CDR2 FQNEAQ (reference sequence). J gave up 7 bases and V 3 bases, and 8 bases lay outside the gene matches. The CDR3 has 14 amino acids.

The chain employs TRBV2 and TRBJ1-2, with TRBD1 as a possible D gene (6 bases). Trimming shortened V by 3 bases and J by 7 bases, and 9 bases separated the two germline ends. The germline gives CDR1 SNHLY, CDR2 FYNNEI. The CDR3 loop spans 12 amino acids. CDR3 nucleotides: TGTGCCAGCAGTGAGGGGGCGAGTGGCTACACCTTC. Translating it yields CASSEGASGYTF.

The rearrangement uses TRBV4-1 and TRBJ1-4, with D tentatively TRBD1 (5 bases). Between the trimmed V and J ends, which lost 0 bases and 7 bases, there was a span of 12 bases. The CDR3 spans 15 residues. The germline V gene has CDR1 MGHRA and CDR2 YSYEKL. DNA of the CDR3: TGCGCCAGCAGCCAAGAGGCAGGGAGGTTTGAAAAACTGTTTTTT. It translates to CASSQEAGRFEKLFF.

The genes are TRBV4-2 and TRBJ2-1; 12 bases map to TRBD2. CDR1 and CDR2 from the germline V gene are LGHNA and YNFKEQ. This CDR3 has 16 residues. V lost 0 bases, J lost 15 bases, and 12 bases stayed unmatched. DNA of the CDR3: TGTGCCAGCAGCCAAGAGCTTCGGCTAGCGGGGGGGCCGCCGTTCTTC. It encodes CASSQELRLAGGPPFF.

V gene TRBV6-5 combines with J gene TRBJ1-5; D gene uncertain. Germline V gene lookup returns CDR1 MNHEY and CDR2 SVGAGI. The ends were cut back, 6 bases at V and 7 bases at J, with 10 bases in the middle. This CDR3 contains 12 residues. CDR3 DNA: TGTGCCAGCAGCCCAGGAAGGCAGCCCCAGCATTTT. Protein product: CASSPGRQPQHF.

This chain links TRBV18 with TRBJ2-7; possibly TRBD2 for D (7 bases). The CDR3 consists of 16 residues. Deletions cut 4 bases from V and 0 bases from J, with 16 bases between. Germline V lookup: CDR1 KGHSH, CDR2 LQKENI. CDR3 residues: CASSRGGEESSYEQYF. CDR3 bases: TGTGCCAGCTCACGGGGGGGCGAGGAGAGCTCCTACGAGCAGTACTTC.

The genes are TRBV9 and TRBJ2-1; tentatively, D is TRBD2 (6 bases). The CDR3 is made up of 16 amino acids. Trimming removed 4 bases at V and 0 bases at J, with 14 bases between. Germline values: CDR1 SGDLS, CDR2 YYNGEE. This chain's CDR3 is CASSYLRGSSYNEQFF. CDR3 coding DNA: TGTGCCAGCAGCTATCTACGGGGGAGCTCCTACAATGAGCAGTTCTTC.

The genes are TRBV5-6 and TRBJ1-1, with a possible D match to TRBD1 (5 bases). V lost 4 bases and J lost 7, with 14 bases in between. Germline V CDR1 and CDR2: SGHDT, YYEEEE. CDR3 length: 13 residues. The CDR3 here is CASSADRAFEAFF. In DNA form, the CDR3 reads TGTGCCAGCAGCGCCGACAGAGCTTTTGAAGCTTTCTTT.

This rearrangement joins TRBV29-1 to TRBJ2-6, with 10 bases identical to TRBD1. V dropped 5 bases and J dropped 2; count of bases not matched to a gene: 3. This CDR3 is built from 15 residues. Per the germline V gene, CDR1 is SQVTM and CDR2 is ANQGSEA. The CDR3 region has the DNA TGCAGCGTTAGGGACAGGGGAGCTGGGGCCAACGTCCTGACTTTC. Its protein product is CSVRDRGAGANVLTF.

This clone has a handful of counts. J is TRBJ1-5 and V is TRBV19, with D possibly TRBD1 on 5 matching bases. Per germline, CDR1 LNHDA and CDR2 SQIVND (reference sequence). V shed 3 bases and J shed 6 bases, with 15 bases lying between them. This CDR3 contains 15 residues. The CDR3 sequence is CASSMSREGAQPQHF. The DNA for the CDR3 is TGTGCCAGTAGTATGTCCAGGGAAGGGGCTCAGCCCCAGCATTTT.

The chain is built from TRBV12-5 and TRBJ2-1; 7 bases are shared with TRBD1. This CDR3 region has 15 residues. With 1 base clipped from V and 3 bases from J, the junction kept 3 bases outside the gene matches. Germline assignment: CDR1 LGHNT and CDR2 FRNRAP. The CDR3 nucleotides read TGTGCTAGTGGTTTGGAAACAGGGGTCTACAATGAGCAGTTCTTC. This translates into CASGLETGVYNEQFF.

V and J are TRBV12-3 or TRBV12-4 and TRBJ2-1; a weak D match, TRBD2 (5 bases). The CDR3 loop spans 12 amino acids. The ends were cut back, 4 bases at V and 6 bases at J, with 7 bases in the middle. The CDR3 nucleotides read TGTGCCAGCAGTTATGGGAGCAATGAGCAGTTCTTC. This codes for CASSYGSNEQFF.

The CDR3 sequence is CSVVKGLLSYNEQFF. CDR3 bases: TGCAGCGTGGTCAAGGGGCTCCTGTCCTACAATGAGCAGTTCTTC. V is TRBV29-1 and J is TRBJ2-1; maybe TRBD1 (5 bases). Looked up from germline, CDR1 is SQVTM and CDR2 is ANQGSEA. The CDR3 covers 15 residues. V was shortened by 6 bases and J by 1 base, with 16 bases between the two germline ends.

The V call is TRBV14, the J call TRBJ1-1, with no clear D. The CDR3 is made up of 14 amino acids. Germline V lookup: CDR1 SGHDN, CDR2 FVKESK. The ends were cut back, 1 base at V and 0 bases at J, with 6 bases in the middle. The CDR3 nucleotides are TGTGCCAGCAGCCAAGTCTCGTTGAACACTGAAGCTTTCTTT. Translated, it gives CASSQVSLNTEAFF.

This chain uses TRBV28 with TRBJ2-1; tentative D call: TRBD2 (7 bases). CDR3 length: 11 residues. Germline V gene sequence: CDR1 MDHEN, CDR2 SYDVKM. V was cut by 7 bases and J by 14 bases, with 15 bases left in between. CDR3 bases: TGTGCCAGCACCCCCGGGGGGCGTAAGTTCTTC. Protein product: CASTPGGRKFF.

This clone was counted between two and nine times. This CDR3 is also generated by other DNA sequences in the sample. This chain uses TRBV25-1 with TRBJ2-7; TRBD2 matches at 7 bases. Germline trimming cut 3 bases from V and 4 bases from J; bases unmatched to any gene: 3. The CDR3 spans 13 residues. Germline CDR1 MGHDK, CDR2 SYGVNS. The CDR3 region is CASSEFGGYEQYF. The CDR3 DNA follows: TGTGCCAGCAGTGAGTTCGGGGGGTACGAGCAGTACTTC.

The chain recombines TRBV11-2 with TRBJ1-3; 7 bases match TRBD1. CDR1 is SGHAT and CDR2 is FQNNGV in the germline V gene. This CDR3 has 15 residues. J gave up 4 bases and V 2 bases, and 5 bases lay outside the gene matches. The CDR3 DNA reads TGTGCCAGCAGCTTACCCGGGACAGTAGGAAACACCATATATTTT. This encodes CASSLPGTVGNTIYF.

This clone has just a few counts. The J gene is TRBJ2-1, the V gene TRBV4-1, with TRBD2 matching 8 bases. This CDR3 is built from 16 residues. V dropped 4 bases and J dropped 4; count of bases not matched to a gene: 9. From germline, CDR1 is MGHRA and CDR2 YSYEKL. The CDR3 region has the DNA TGCGCCAGCAGCCCGGGGGGGACCAGACGGTACAATGAGCAGTTCTTC. Translation: CASSPGGTRRYNEQFF.

This chain connects TRBV6-6 to TRBJ1-5; D unclear. Germline CDR1 and CDR2: MNHNY and SVGAGI (reference sequence). This CDR3 region has 14 residues. V lost 6 bases, J lost 3 bases, and 12 bases lay in between. Written as DNA, the CDR3 is TGTGCCAGCAGGGCGAACAGTGACAATCAGCCCCAGCATTTT. It yields the protein CASRANSDNQPQHF.

The chain recombines TRBV19 with TRBJ2-2; 8 nucleotides align to TRBD2. Germline loops: CDR1 LNHDA, CDR2 SQIVND (reference sequence). The CDR3 runs 16 residues. V lost 3 bases to trimming and J lost 4 bases; unmatched junction nucleotides: 7. The CDR3 protein is CASSIDGGALTGELFF. The CDR3, as DNA: TGTGCCAGTAGTATCGACGGGGGGGCCCTCACCGGGGAGCTGTTTTTT.

In its sample, this clone was seen once. The J gene is TRBJ2-3, the V gene TRBV4-1; maybe TRBD2 (6 bases). The V end was cut by 1 base, the J end by 6 bases, with 14 bases between. This CDR3 contains 15 residues. The germline gives CDR1 MGHRA, CDR2 YSYEKL. CDR3 in DNA: TGCGCCAGCAGCCAAGTACGAGGGGAGGCCGATACGCAGTATTTT. Translated: CASSQVRGEADTQYF.

The genes are TRBV2 and TRBJ2-3; TRBD2 agrees at 9 bases. The CDR3 spans 15 residues. The germline gives CDR1 SNHLY, CDR2 FYNNEI. Losses at the gene ends were 1 base for V and 3 bases for J; bases not matched to a gene: 2. For the CDR3, the DNA is TGTGCCAGCAGTGAAGGCGGGGGGGAAACAGATACGCAGTATTTT. Its protein is CASSEGGGETDTQYF.

This chain uses TRBV19 with TRBJ2-5; maybe TRBD1 (5 bases). Deletions cut 3 bases from V and 7 bases from J, with 15 bases between. Looked up from germline, CDR1 is LNHDA and CDR2 is SQIVND (reference sequence). The CDR3 consists of 14 residues. CDR3 bases: TGTGCCAGTAGTATCTCACAGGTAGAATCGACCCAGTACTTC. This translates into CASSISQVESTQYF.